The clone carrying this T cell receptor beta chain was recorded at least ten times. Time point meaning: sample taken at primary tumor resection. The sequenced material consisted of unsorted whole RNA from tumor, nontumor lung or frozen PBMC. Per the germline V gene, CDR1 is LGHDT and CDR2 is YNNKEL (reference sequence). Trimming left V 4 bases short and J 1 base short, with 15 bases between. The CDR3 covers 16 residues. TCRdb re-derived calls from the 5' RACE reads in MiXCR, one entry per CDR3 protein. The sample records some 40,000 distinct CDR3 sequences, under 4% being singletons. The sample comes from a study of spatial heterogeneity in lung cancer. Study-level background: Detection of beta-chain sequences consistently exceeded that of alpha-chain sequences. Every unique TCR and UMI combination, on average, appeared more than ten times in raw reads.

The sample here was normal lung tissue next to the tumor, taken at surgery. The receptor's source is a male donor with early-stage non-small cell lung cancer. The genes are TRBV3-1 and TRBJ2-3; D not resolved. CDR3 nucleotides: TGTGCCAGCAGCCTTGATCCGTCGCCGGGCACAGATACGCAGTATTTT. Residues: CASSLDPSPGTDTQYF.